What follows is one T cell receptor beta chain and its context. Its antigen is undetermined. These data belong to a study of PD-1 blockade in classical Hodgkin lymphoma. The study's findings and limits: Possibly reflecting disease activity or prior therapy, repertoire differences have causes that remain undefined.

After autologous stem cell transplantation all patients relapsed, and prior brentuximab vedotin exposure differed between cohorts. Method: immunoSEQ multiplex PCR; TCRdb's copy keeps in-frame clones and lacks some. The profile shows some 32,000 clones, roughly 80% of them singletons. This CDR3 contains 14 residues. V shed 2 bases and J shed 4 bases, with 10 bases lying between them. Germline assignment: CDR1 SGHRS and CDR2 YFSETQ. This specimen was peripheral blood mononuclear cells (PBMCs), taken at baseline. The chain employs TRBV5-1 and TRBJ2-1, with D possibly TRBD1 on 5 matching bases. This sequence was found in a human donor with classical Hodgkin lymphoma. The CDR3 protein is CASSFPRVYNEQFF. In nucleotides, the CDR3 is TGCGCCAGCAGCTTTCCCAGGGTTTACAATGAGCAGTTCTTC.